This T cell receptor beta chain came from a study of blood T cell repertoires in COVID-19. Overall study: The study drew acute and convalescent COVID-19 samples from the United States, Italy and Spain. T cells, B-cell-depleted T cells, or PBMCs provided the cDNA or gDNA that served as material.

Original methodology: Estimation of nucleated cell counts relied on the amplification of reference gene primers. Measured with immunoSEQ multiplex PCR; TCRdb has only the in-frame clones, and not every one. The DNA was the basis for D and trimming; V, J and clone size are from that table. The data hold about 170,000 clones, with 80% to 85% observed a single time. J lost 2 bases, V lost 2 bases, and 2 bases had no gene match. The length of the CDR3 is 15 residues. Germline V gene lookup returns CDR1 SGDLS and CDR2 YYNGEE. The sequencing input was peripheral blood. This clonotype originated in a human donor with acute or convalescent COVID-19. The donor label of this sample is uncertain. The genes are TRBV9 and TRBJ2-1; 9 nucleotides agree with TRBD1. CDR3 amino acids: CASSVRDRAYNEQFF. The CDR3 DNA follows: TGTGCCAGCAGCGTCCGGGACAGGGCCTACAATGAGCAGTTCTTC.